This entry concerns a single T cell receptor beta chain. This CDR3 is built from 12 residues. CDR1 is SNHLY and CDR2 is FYNNEI in the germline V gene. Trimming at V came to 6 bases and at J to 9 bases, leaving 7 bases not matched to a gene. This record comes from a study of blood T cell repertoires in COVID-19. The wider study: From the United States, Italy and Spain came samples of acute and convalescent COVID-19.

Assay: immunoSEQ multiplex PCR; the TCRdb copy retains only in-frame clones and omits some. The sample contains around 300,000 clones, 85% to 90% of which appear only once. Individuals aged about 18 to 89 years were recruited from roughly 22 US areas. Grouping used clinical history reported by participants in a survey and questionnaire. The sequence was collected from a woman aged 55-69 years who had recovered from COVID-19. The chain carries TRBV2 and TRBJ1-1, with 7 nucleotides matching TRBD1. Sequenced sample: PBMCs or T cells enriched from blood (not recorded which). The CDR3 nucleotides read TGTGCCAGCAGCGAATCGGACAGGAAAGCTTTCTTT. This sequence encodes CASSESDRKAFF.